Given below is one TCR beta chain in context. Its target is not known. The data belong to a study of cytomegalovirus exposure and HLA in healthy donors. Across the study: The study's early data release held roughly 91 million unique TCRs from HLA-typed donors. Study-wide findings and caveats: Apparent HLA restriction characterized most CMV-associated TCR beta chains in a later analysis. Investigators reported over 150 TCR beta chains as tied to cytomegalovirus. In a later analysis, 16,951 TCR beta sequences were associated with HLA alleles at 0.05 false discovery rate.

The PCR employed 60 Vbeta primers together with 13 Jbeta primers. The table came from immunoSEQ multiplex PCR; TCRdb's copy has only in-frame clones and leaves some out. The data hold about 150,000 clones, with over 70% observed a single time. This CDR3 comprises 14 residues. Per germline, CDR1 MNHEY and CDR2 SMNVEV (reference sequence). Trimming stripped 5 bases from V and 3 bases from J, with 14 bases between. V usage is TRBV27 and J usage is TRBJ2-7; maybe TRBD1 (6 bases). The clonotype comes from a man aged 25 to 40 in good health and CMV-seropositive. The material sequenced was PBMCs. The CDR3 spells CASSLMTGYYEQYF. CDR3 DNA: TGTGCCAGCAGTCTGATGACAGGCTACTACGAGCAGTACTTC.